The clone carrying this TCR beta chain was observed many times. The data originate from a study of regulatory T cells in long-lasting Graves disease. CDR3 length: 14 amino acids. From germline, CDR1 is SNHLY and CDR2 FYNNEI. V shed 8 bases and J 5 bases; nucleotides not matched to a gene: 6. Building the TCR beta libraries relied on iRepertoire HTBI primers, and CDR3 regions underwent Arm-PCR. Per the authors' pipeline: Taken together, the samples had 60 or so TRBV and more than 11 TRBJ segments identified. In TCRdb, the multiplex PCR reads were re-called with MiXCR into one record per CDR3 protein. The V and J calls and clone size come from TCRdb's table, not from the authors' own analysis. The sample has about 440,000 distinct CDR3 sequences; about a sixth are singletons. Regarding time point: newly diagnosed GD, antithyroid drugs for less than 3 months. The TCR library was prepared using RNA isolated from PBMCs. The peripheral blood volume drawn was around 10 milliliters, and it was collected into EDTA tubes.

In addition, the sample was reused for a study of T cells in Graves' hyperthyroidism and ophthalmopathy. That paper notes: HTBI primers were the set used in a first-round RT-PCR of the TCR CDR3.

The specimen comprised peripheral blood mononuclear cells (PBMCs), sampled at new diagnosis, from a patient treated with antithyroid drugs. V and J are TRBV2 and TRBJ1-5; 10 positions match TRBD1. This receptor was taken from a woman in her 30s with Graves disease. The CDR3: CASGDRGRDQPQHF. In DNA form, the CDR3 reads TGTGCCAGCGGGGACAGGGGCCGGGATCAGCCCCAGCATTTT.